The following is a TCR beta chain sequence with its context. After removal of 6 bases from V and 4 bases from J, the junction contained 21 bases not matched to a gene. The germline CDR1 and CDR2 sequences are LGHNT and FRNRAP. The CDR3 is 18 amino acids. This sample is drawn from a study of cytomegalovirus exposure and HLA in healthy donors. Primers for the PCR totalled 60 Vbeta and 13 Jbeta. Clones were read by immunoSEQ multiplex PCR, and TCRdb kept only the in-frame ones, dropping some. This table holds about 140,000 clones, nearly 80% found once. Sample: PBMCs. The TCR comes from a woman aged 40 to 49 in good health and CMV-seronegative. The chain recombines TRBV12-5 with TRBJ2-7, with 7 nucleotides matching TRBD2. The CDR3 nucleotides read TGTGCTAGTGGGAAAGACTATGAGCGGGGTCCCGAGAGTTACGAGCAGTACTTC. It is translated as CASGKDYERGPESYEQYF. The variable domain in full, completed from reference TRBV12-5 and TRBJ2-7, reads DARVTQTPRHKVTEMGQEVTMRCQPILGHNTVFWYRQTMMQGLELLAYFRNRAPLDDSGMPKDRFSAEMPDATLATLKIQPSEPRDSAVYFCASGKDYERGPESYEQYFGPGTRLTVT.